These T cell receptor beta chains were read from a single sample in a study of cytomegalovirus exposure and HLA in healthy donors. Sequencing was performed with immunoSEQ multiplex PCR; in TCRdb, only in-frame clones are kept and a portion is missing. The table shows 100,000 to 120,000 clones, with over 65% occurring only once. The sample consisted of PBMCs. Source of these receptors: a woman aged 35 to 49 in good health and CMV-seropositive. CDR3s include the opening cysteine and the closing phenylalanine or tryptophan. A D gene is named only where the DNA matches it firmly. For some rows the clone size is stated as once, few or many, or as a class when expanded; others skip it.

NA TRBJ1-2 TRBV19 TRBD1 TGTGCCAGTAGTACCCGACAGGGGCCCCGGTCGGATGGCTACACCTTC CASSTRQGPRSDGYTF
NA TRBJ2-1 TRBV2 TRBD2 TGTGCCAGCAGTGAGCGGGGGAGCTCCTACAATGAGCAGTTCTTC CASSERGSSYNEQFF
few TRBJ2-5 TRBV7-3 NA TGTGCCAGCTCCTTGGAGGTCCGAGGGACCCAGTACTTC CASSLEVRGTQYF
NA TRBJ1-5 TRBV10-2 TRBD1 TGCGCCAGCAGTGCACGGGGACAGGGTATGGATCAGCCCCAGCATTTT CASSARGQGMDQPQHF
NA TRBJ1-1 TRBV6-5 NA TGTGCCAGCAACCCCGTAATGGCTAGGACTGAAGCTTTCTTT CASNPVMARTEAFF
NA TRBJ2-1 TRBV7-9 TRBD2 TGTGCCAGCAGCTCCCCGGCGCGGGAGGGCAATGAGCAGTTCTTC CASSSPAREGNEQFF
NA TRBJ1-2 TRBV7-9 NA TGTTCCAGCAGCATTCGGACAGTCGCTAACTATGGCTACACCTTC CSSSIRTVANYGYTF
NA TRBJ2-7 TRBV18 NA TGTGCCAGCTCACCCGGGACCTACGAGCAGTACTTC CASSPGTYEQYF
NA TRBJ2-7 TRBV2 NA TGTGCCAGCGAGGGCGTGTCGGCCTACGAGCAGTACTTC CASEGVSAYEQYF
few TRBJ1-1 TRBV30 NA TGTGCCTGGAGAGGGAGGGTTGAAGCTTTCTTT CAWRGRVEAFF
NA TRBJ1-1 TRBV19 TRBD1 TGTGCCAGTATTAACAGGGGAGGGAACACTGAAGCTTTCTTT CASINRGGNTEAFF
NA TRBJ2-1 TRBV7-3 TRBD2 TGTGCCAGCAGCTCCGGGACTAGCGGGGGGTCCTACAATGAGCAGTTCTTC CASSSGTSGGSYNEQFF
few TRBJ2-7 TRBV4-1 TRBD2 TGCGCCAGCAGCCCCCTAGCGGGGGCCCTTTACGAGCAGTACTTC CASSPLAGALYEQYF
NA TRBJ1-4 TRBV5-1 TRBD1 TGCGCCAGCAGCCTAGGGACAGGGGCCCGGAAGAATGAAAAACTGTTTTTT CASSLGTGARKNEKLFF
NA TRBJ1-1 TRBV19 NA TGTGCCAGTAGTACTTTGAACACTGAAGCTTTCTTT CASSTLNTEAFF
NA TRBJ2-1 TRBV7-9 TRBD2 TGTGCCAGCACCCGGGGACTAGCGGGCTTCAATGAGCAGTTCTTC CASTRGLAGFNEQFF
NA TRBJ1-2 TRBV2 TRBD1 TGTGCCAGCAGAGTGGGGGACAGGGGCGGCTACACCTTC CASRVGDRGGYTF
NA TRBJ1-2 TRBV5-1 NA TGCGCCAGCAGCTACCCGGACAAGGTGGATGGCTACACCTTC CASSYPDKVDGYTF
once TRBJ1-1 TRBV6-1 NA TGTGCCAGCAGCCTGACCCGGGGCACTGAAGCTTTCTTT CASSLTRGTEAFF
NA TRBJ2-1 TRBV5-4 NA TGTGCCAGCAGCCACAGACGGGGGGAGCAGTTCTTC CASSHRRGEQFF
NA TRBJ1-2 TRBV4-2 NA TGTGCCAGCAGCCAAGCGGGTCAGGGAAAGGGAGGAGGCTACACCTTC CASSQAGQGKGGGYTF